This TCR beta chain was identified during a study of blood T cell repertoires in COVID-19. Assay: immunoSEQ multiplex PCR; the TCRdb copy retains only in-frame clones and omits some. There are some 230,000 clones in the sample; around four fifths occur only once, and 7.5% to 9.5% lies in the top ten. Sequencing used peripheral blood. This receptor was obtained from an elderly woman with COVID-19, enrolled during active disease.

CDR3 bases: TGTGCCAGCTCACCACCAGGACGGGGAAGCTACACAGATACGCAGTATTTT. Protein product: CASSPPGRGSYTDTQYF. This sequence joins TRBV18 and TRBJ2-3; TRBD2 is a possible D gene (5 bases). V shed 0 bases and J shed 2 bases, with 15 bases lying between them. CDR3 size: 17 residues. Germline CDR1 reads KGHSH; CDR2 reads LQKENI.